The next 9 T cell receptor beta chains were all read from a single sample in a study of blood T cell repertoires in COVID-19. The assay was immunoSEQ multiplex PCR, and TCRdb's table has in-frame clones only and misses some. Of some 40,000 clones listed, approximately 94% were seen once; the top ten hold 0.37%. Sequencing used peripheral blood. These receptors came from a man aged 50 to 59 with COVID-19, enrolled during active disease.

This clone was counted a few times. The V gene is TRBV6-5, the J gene TRBJ1-2, with 9 nucleotides matching TRBD1. V was clipped by 0 bases and J by 7 bases; unmatched bases: 6. CDR1 is MNHEY, CDR2 SVGAGI, per germline. CDR3 length equals 15 residues. CDR3 sequence: CASSYSPGQGSGYTF. In nucleotides, the CDR3 is TGTGCCAGCAGTTACTCACCGGGACAGGGATCTGGCTACACCTTC.

This chain uses TRBV19 with TRBJ2-2; TRBD2 is a possible D gene (6 bases). Trimming removed 7 bases at V and 5 bases at J, with 11 bases between. Germline values: CDR1 LNHDA, CDR2 SQIVND (reference sequence). The CDR3 runs to 13 residues. This CDR3 reads CASNGRGTGELFF. In DNA form, the CDR3 reads TGTGCCAGTAACGGGAGAGGGACCGGGGAGCTGTTTTTT.

The chain joins TRBV6-1 to TRBJ2-7; 11 bases are shared with TRBD2. After removal of 4 bases from V and 4 bases from J, the junction contained 12 bases not matched to a gene. Germline loops: CDR1 MNHNS, CDR2 SASEGT. CDR3 length equals 17 residues. CDR3 region: CASSASILAGGRYEQYF. The CDR3 DNA reads TGTGCCAGCAGTGCGAGTATCCTAGCGGGAGGTCGGTACGAGCAGTACTTC.

This chain joins TRBV29-1 and TRBJ2-3, with TRBD2 matching 10 bases. The junction had 9 bases not matched to a gene; V was cut back by 6 bases and J by 6 bases. CDR3 length: 14 residues. CDR1 is SQVTM, CDR2 ANQGSEA, per germline. In DNA form, the CDR3 reads TGCAGCGTACTACTAGCGGGAATGGTTGATACGCAGTATTTT. Protein sequence: CSVLLAGMVDTQYF.

CDR3 protein: CASSQGSSLSYEQYF. CDR3 nucleotides: TGTGCCAGCAGCCAAGGATCTAGCCTTTCCTACGAGCAGTACTTC. This chain joins TRBV4-2 and TRBJ2-7; D is possibly TRBD2 (5 bases). Trimming removed 1 base at V and 1 base at J, with 11 bases between. CDR1 and CDR2 (germline): LGHNA, YNFKEQ. CDR3 size: 15 residues.

V is TRBV4-1 and J is TRBJ1-2; 7 nucleotides line up with TRBD1. There are 17 residues in the CDR3. V shed 1 base, J shed 2 bases, and the junction held 10 bases outside the gene matches. CDR1 and CDR2 (germline): MGHRA, YSYEKL. As DNA, the CDR3 is TGCGCCAGCAGCCAAGGGGAGACAGGGTGGTCGAACTATGGCTACACCTTC. It translates to CASSQGETGWSNYGYTF.

The rearrangement links TRBV7-2 to TRBJ2-2; D perhaps matches TRBD2 (5 bases). V lost 2 bases and J 5 bases, leaving 9 bases between the germline ends. Germline V gives CDR1 SGHTA, CDR2 FQGNSA. CDR3 length equals 14 residues. The CDR3 sequence is CASSLHGETGELFF. The CDR3 DNA follows: TGTGCCAGCAGCTTACACGGGGAAACCGGGGAGCTGTTTTTT.

The chain has TRBV6-6 and TRBJ2-1, with 7 bases lining up with TRBD1. This CDR3 contains 14 residues. V shed 5 bases, J shed 8 bases, and the junction held 9 bases outside the gene matches. Germline V CDR1 and CDR2: MNHNY, SVGAGI (reference sequence). CDR3 protein: CASSGQTGRYEQFF. The CDR3 nucleotides are TGTGCCAGCAGTGGCCAGACAGGGCGGTATGAGCAGTTCTTC.

The chain has TRBV10-3 and TRBJ2-1; 8 bases agree with TRBD2. The germline CDR1 and CDR2 sequences are ENHRY and SYGVKD. This CDR3 is 12 amino acids long. J was trimmed by 9 bases and V by 5 bases; bases with no gene match: 3. For the CDR3, the DNA is TGTGCCATCAGTCCGGGAGGGGGTGAGCAGTTCTTC. Translated: CAISPGGGEQFF.